Reported below is one T cell receptor (beta chain). The read terminates 3 residues ahead of where the CDR3 ends, so the germline J gene completes it. The repertoire was sequenced with immunoSEQ multiplex PCR; TCRdb's copy has only in-frame clones and lacks some. This sample's table has around 31,000 clones. Cervical HPV DNA detected by MY09/MY11 PCR, typed by dot-blot. These data originate in a study of T cells in women clearing cervical HPV infection. Study information: Women with histologically confirmed HPV16-related CIN3 or worse, 2 with invasive cancer, served as cases. Blood came at first lesion visit for cases, post-clearance for controls.

This CDR3 contains 14 residues. V was pared by 3 bases and J by 2 bases, with 10 bases between. CDR1 and CDR2 (germline): ENHRY, SYGVKD. The clonotype originates from a woman between 18 and 75 years old with a cervical HPV16 infection that either progressed to CIN3+ or cleared (not recorded which). Material for sequencing was blood buffy coat. The genes are TRBV10-3 and TRBJ1-2, with D unclear. The part of the CDR3 DNA that was read is TGTGCCATCAGTGACAATCCCCAAAACTATGGC. Translation gives CAISDNPQNYG. The whole CDR3 protein reads CAISDNPQNYGYTF.